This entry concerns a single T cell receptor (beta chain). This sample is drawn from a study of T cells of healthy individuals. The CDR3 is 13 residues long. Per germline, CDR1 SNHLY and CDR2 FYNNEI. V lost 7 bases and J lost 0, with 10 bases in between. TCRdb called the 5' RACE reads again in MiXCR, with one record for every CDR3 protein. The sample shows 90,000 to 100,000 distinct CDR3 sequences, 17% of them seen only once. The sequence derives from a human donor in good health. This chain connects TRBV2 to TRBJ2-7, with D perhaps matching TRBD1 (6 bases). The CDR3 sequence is CASKTGSSYEQYF. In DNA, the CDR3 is TGTGCCAGCAAGACAGGTAGCTCCTACGAGCAGTACTTC.